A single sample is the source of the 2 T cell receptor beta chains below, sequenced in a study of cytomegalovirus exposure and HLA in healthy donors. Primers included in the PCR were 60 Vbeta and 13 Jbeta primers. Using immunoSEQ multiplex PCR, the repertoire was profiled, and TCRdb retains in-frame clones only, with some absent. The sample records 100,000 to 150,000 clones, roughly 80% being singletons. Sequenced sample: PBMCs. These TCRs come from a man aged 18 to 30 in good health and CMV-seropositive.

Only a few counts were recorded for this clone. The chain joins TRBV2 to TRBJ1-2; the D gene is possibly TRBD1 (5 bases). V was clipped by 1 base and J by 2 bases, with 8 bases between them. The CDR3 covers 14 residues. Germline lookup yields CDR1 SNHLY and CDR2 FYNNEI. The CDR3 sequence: CASSEVAGNYGYTF. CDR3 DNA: TGTGCCAGCAGTGAAGTGGCAGGGAACTATGGCTACACCTTC.

CDR3 sequence (DNA): TGTGCCAGCAGTTACCGGGACAGGGCTCCCTACGAGCAGTACTTC. Protein sequence: CASSYRDRAPYEQYF. The chain is built from TRBV7-9 and TRBJ2-7, with 9 bases fitting TRBD1. Per germline, CDR1 SEHNR and CDR2 FQNEAQ (reference sequence). The CDR3 spans 15 residues. J was trimmed by 2 bases and V by 6 bases; bases with no gene match: 8.